The next 3 T cell receptor beta chains were all read from a single sample in a study of blood T cell repertoires in COVID-19. TCRdb's table, derived via immunoSEQ multiplex PCR, lists solely in-frame clones and lacks some. The sample yields approximately 270,000 clones, 80% to 90% seen once. The sample comprised PBMCs or T cells enriched from blood (not recorded which). Source of these receptors: a woman under 40 who had recovered from COVID-19.

The CDR3 coding sequence is TGTGCCAGCAGTACTAGAGCAGGCTCCAATCAGCCCCAGCATTTT. Residues: CASSTRAGSNQPQHF. This chain joins TRBV7-2 and TRBJ1-5; D call uncertain. V lost 6 bases and J 3 bases, leaving 15 bases between the germline ends. The CDR3 is 15 amino acids. Germline CDR1 is SGHTA and CDR2 is FQGNSA.

This clone was recorded once. V usage is TRBV2 and J usage is TRBJ2-2, with D tentatively TRBD1 (6 bases). Germline CDR1 SNHLY, CDR2 FYNNEI. The CDR3 has 16 amino acids. V lost 2 bases and J 0 bases, leaving 10 bases between the germline ends. CDR3 region: CASSEWQGSNTGELFF. In DNA, the CDR3 is TGTGCCAGCAGTGAATGGCAGGGGTCGAACACCGGGGAGCTGTTTTTT.

This clone was seen a few times. The chain carries TRBV10-3 and TRBJ1-5; possibly TRBD1 for D (5 bases). CDR1 and CDR2 from the germline V gene are ENHRY and SYGVKD. The V end was cut by 6 bases, the J end by 0 bases, with 12 bases between. The CDR3 is 15 amino acids. CDR3 residues: CAIRQGFHSNQPQHF. The CDR3 DNA sequence: TGTGCCATCAGGCAGGGATTTCATAGCAATCAGCCCCAGCATTTT.